This T cell receptor (beta chain) was identified in a study of T-cell memory formation after mild COVID-19. On the study more broadly: The TCR clusters were mostly specific to one donor.

TCRdb analysed the 5' RACE reads with MiXCR anew, one entry per CDR3 protein. Of some 40,000 distinct CDR3 sequences listed, less than 8% are singletons. A remark on this clonotype: Its antigen is not known.

The CDR3 has 14 amino acids. Germline V CDR1 and CDR2: SGHVS, FQNEAQ. V was cut by 2 bases and J by 14 bases, with 19 bases left in between. Study-wide results and caveats: Memory from before infection featured some responding clones, which suggests cross-reactive memory joined. The authors did not confirm SARS-CoV-2 specificity of second-wave clones peaking day 37. Contracting CD8+ clones were enriched in EMRA, CD4+ mainly in CM and EM.

What was sequenced was PBMCs or a T cell subset sorted from them (not recorded which). The receptor was derived from an adult who had mild COVID-19 (a few samples of this study predate the infection). Cell type and time point are not known. The J gene is TRBJ2-1, the V gene TRBV7-8; the D gene is possibly TRBD2 (6 bases). CDR3 loop: CASSLMAGGRTKFF. The CDR3 DNA follows: TGTGCCAGCAGCTTAATGGCCGGGGGAAGAACCAAGTTCTTC.